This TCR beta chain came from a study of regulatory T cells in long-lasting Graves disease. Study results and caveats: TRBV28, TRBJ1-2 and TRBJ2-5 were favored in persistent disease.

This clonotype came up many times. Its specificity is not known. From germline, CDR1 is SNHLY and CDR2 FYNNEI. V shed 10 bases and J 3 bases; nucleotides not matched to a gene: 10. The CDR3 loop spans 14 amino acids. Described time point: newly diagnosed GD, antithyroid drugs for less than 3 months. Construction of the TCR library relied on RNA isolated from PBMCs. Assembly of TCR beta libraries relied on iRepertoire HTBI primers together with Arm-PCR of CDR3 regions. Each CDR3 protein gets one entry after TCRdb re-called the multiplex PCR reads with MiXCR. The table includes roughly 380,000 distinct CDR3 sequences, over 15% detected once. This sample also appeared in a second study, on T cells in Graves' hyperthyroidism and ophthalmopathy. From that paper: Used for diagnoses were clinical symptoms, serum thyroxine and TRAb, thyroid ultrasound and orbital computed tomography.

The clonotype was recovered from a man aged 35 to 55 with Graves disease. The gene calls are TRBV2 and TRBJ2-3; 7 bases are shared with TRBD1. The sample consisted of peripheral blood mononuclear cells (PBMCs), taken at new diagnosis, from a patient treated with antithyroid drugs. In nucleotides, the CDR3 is TGTGCCACCCAAGACAGGGTGCCGACAGATACGCAGTATTTT. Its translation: CATQDRVPTDTQYF.